This section outlines one TCR beta chain sequence together with its context. These data are taken from a study of T cell responses to AZD1222 COVID-19 vaccine. TCRdb's table, derived via immunoSEQ multiplex PCR, lists solely in-frame clones and lacks some. The profile shows tens of thousands of clones, 89% of them singletons. Second-dose schedules of about 4 or about 12 weeks were combined. V lost 0 bases and J 1 base, leaving 15 bases between the germline ends. The CDR3 totals 17 residues. CDR1 and CDR2 from the germline V gene are MNHEY and SMNVEV (reference sequence). This TCR derives from an adult who received the AZD1222 COVID-19 vaccine. The sequenced sample was peripheral blood, obtained 28 days after the second AZD1222 dose. This chain uses TRBV27 with TRBJ1-1; a possible D gene is TRBD1 (5 bases). Here the CDR3 DNA reads TGTGCCAGCAGTTTATCGAAGTTTCACAGGACGAACACTGAAGCTTTCTTT. Translating it yields CASSLSKFHRTNTEAFF.